The rows below give T cell receptor beta chains drawn from one sample of a study of response to subunit inactivated influenza vaccine. MiXCR, applied by TCRdb to the RT-PCR reads, yields one record per CDR3 protein. Among fewer than 700,000 distinct CDR3 sequences listed, around 13% were seen once. Source: PBMCs from blood, taken roughly 45 days after vaccination. All receptors derive from a man between 45 and 60 years old who received an inactivated influenza vaccine. Both conserved end residues are part of each CDR3. The D gene is left open where the match is weak. A clone size is listed for some rows: how often the clone was seen (once, few, many), or a class if it is expanded.

D gene: .
V gene: TRBV10-3
clone size: few
J gene: TRBJ1-4
CDR3 DNA: TGTGCCATCAGCTACAGGGAGGGTGAAAAACTGTTTTTT
CDR3 protein: CAISYREGEKLFF

D gene: .
V gene: TRBV20-1
clone size: few
J gene: TRBJ2-1
CDR3 DNA: TGCAGTGCTAGTCCATCCGGCGGGATAATCATCCAGCACAATGAGCAGTTCTTC
CDR3 protein: CSASPSGGIIIQHNEQFF

D gene: .
V gene: TRBV6-6
clone size: few
J gene: TRBJ1-6
CDR3 DNA: TGTGCCAGCAGTTACTCGGGGCCCCCCCTCCACTTT
CDR3 protein: CASSYSGPPLHF

D gene: .
V gene: TRBV7-2
clone size: many
J gene: TRBJ2-7
CDR3 DNA: TGTGCCAGCAGCTTTGCGGAGGGGGCCTACGAGCAGTACTTC
CDR3 protein: CASSFAEGAYEQYF

D gene: TRBD1
V gene: TRBV5-1
clone size: few
J gene: TRBJ2-6
CDR3 DNA: TGCGCCAGCAGCGCGGGACAGGGAGGAGCTGGGGCCAACGTCCTGACTTTC
CDR3 protein: CASSAGQGGAGANVLTF

D gene: .
V gene: TRBV3-1
clone size: .
J gene: TRBJ2-2
CDR3 DNA: TGTGCCAGCAGCCAAGCACGCCCGTCACCGGGGACCGGGGAGCTGTTTTTT
CDR3 protein: CASSQARPSPGTGELFF

D gene: .
V gene: TRBV24-1
clone size: many
J gene: TRBJ2-1
CDR3 DNA: TGTGCCACCAGTGATTTGCCGGTCAATGAGCAGTTCTTC
CDR3 protein: CATSDLPVNEQFF

D gene: .
V gene: TRBV5-1
clone size: few
J gene: TRBJ2-2
CDR3 DNA: TGCGCCAGCAGCTTGGACATGGTGAACACCGGGGAGCTGTTTTTT
CDR3 protein: CASSLDMVNTGELFF

D gene: .
V gene: TRBV10-3
clone size: .
J gene: TRBJ2-1
CDR3 DNA: TGTGCCATCAGCACTCAAAGGGGAAATGAGCAGTTCTTC
CDR3 protein: CAISTQRGNEQFF

D gene: .
V gene: TRBV11-2
clone size: .
J gene: TRBJ2-7
CDR3 DNA: TGTGCCAGCAGCTTAGGTCTCCGGGGCGAGCAGTACTTC
CDR3 protein: CASSLGLRGEQYF

D gene: TRBD1
V gene: TRBV10-2
clone size: .
J gene: TRBJ1-1
CDR3 DNA: TGCGCCAGCGGGCAAGGGACAGGGGGTGGTGAAGCTTTCTTT
CDR3 protein: CASGQGTGGGEAFF

D gene: .
V gene: TRBV7-9
clone size: .
J gene: TRBJ2-1
CDR3 DNA: TGTGCCAGCAGCTTTGACCCAGATGAGCAGTTCTTC
CDR3 protein: CASSFDPDEQFF

D gene: .
V gene: TRBV20-1
clone size: few
J gene: TRBJ2-2
CDR3 DNA: TGCAGTGCTAGAGATTGGCTCGCCGGGGAGCTGTTTTTT
CDR3 protein: CSARDWLAGELFF

D gene: .
V gene: TRBV6-1
clone size: .
J gene: TRBJ2-7
CDR3 DNA: TGTGCCAGCAGTAAGGACGGAACCTACGAGCAGTACTTC
CDR3 protein: CASSKDGTYEQYF

D gene: .
V gene: TRBV6-5
clone size: many
J gene: TRBJ1-2
CDR3 DNA: TGTGCCAGCAGTTACGGCGGTGAGGGCGGCTACACCTTC
CDR3 protein: CASSYGGEGGYTF

D gene: TRBD1
V gene: TRBV20-1
clone size: .
J gene: TRBJ1-4
CDR3 DNA: TGCAGTGCTAGAGATATGACAGGGAATGAAAAACTGTTTTTT
CDR3 protein: CSARDMTGNEKLFF

D gene: .
V gene: TRBV7-2
clone size: .
J gene: TRBJ1-2
CDR3 DNA: TGTGCCAGCAAGCCAGGGGATAACTATGGCTACACCTTC
CDR3 protein: CASKPGDNYGYTF

D gene: .
V gene: TRBV20-1
clone size: .
J gene: TRBJ1-3
CDR3 DNA: TGCAGTGCTAGTTTATCCCCTGGAAACACCATATATTTT
CDR3 protein: CSASLSPGNTIYF

D gene: TRBD2
V gene: TRBV11-2
clone size: many
J gene: TRBJ2-3
CDR3 DNA: TGTGCCAGCAGCCTCAACTCGGGGACTAGCGGCACAGATACGCAGTATTTT
CDR3 protein: CASSLNSGTSGTDTQYF

D gene: .
V gene: TRBV14
clone size: once
J gene: TRBJ1-6
CDR3 DNA: TGTGCCAGCAGCCGCCGCGCAAATAATTCACCCCTCCACTTT
CDR3 protein: CASSRRANNSPLHF

D gene: TRBD1
V gene: TRBV20-1
clone size: few
J gene: TRBJ1-2
CDR3 DNA: TGCAGTGCTAGAGAAGGGACAGGGTTTAGTTCTCCGGTCTATGGCTACACCTTC
CDR3 protein: CSAREGTGFSSPVYGYTF

D gene: .
V gene: TRBV20-1
clone size: few
J gene: TRBJ1-4
CDR3 DNA: TGCAGTGCTAGCTCAGGGAAGGCTGAAAAACTGTTTTTT
CDR3 protein: CSASSGKAEKLFF

D gene: TRBD1
V gene: TRBV15
clone size: .
J gene: TRBJ2-1
CDR3 DNA: TGTGCCACCAGCAGACTTCCGGGACAGGGCTCGGACAATGAGCAGTTCTTC
CDR3 protein: CATSRLPGQGSDNEQFF

D gene: TRBD2
V gene: TRBV2
clone size: .
J gene: TRBJ2-7
CDR3 DNA: TGTGCCAGCTCGGGACTAGCGGGAATCGAGCAGTACTTC
CDR3 protein: CASSGLAGIEQYF

D gene: .
V gene: TRBV20-1
clone size: few
J gene: TRBJ2-3
CDR3 DNA: TGCAGTGCTAGAGGACCCCTGAGCACAGATACGCAGTATTTT
CDR3 protein: CSARGPLSTDTQYF

D gene: .
V gene: TRBV11-2
clone size: few
J gene: TRBJ2-1
CDR3 DNA: TGTGCCAGCAGCTTGTCGGACAGACACAATGAGCAGTTCTTC
CDR3 protein: CASSLSDRHNEQFF

D gene: .
V gene: TRBV11-2
clone size: .
J gene: TRBJ2-1
CDR3 DNA: TGTGCCAGCAGCTCCCCCCGGAGGAATGAGCAGTTCTTC
CDR3 protein: CASSSPRRNEQFF

D gene: .
V gene: TRBV20-1
clone size: few
J gene: TRBJ2-5
CDR3 DNA: TGCAGTGCTAGTGGCGGAACCCAGTACTTC
CDR3 protein: CSASGGTQYF

D gene: TRBD1
V gene: TRBV20-1
clone size: .
J gene: TRBJ1-1
CDR3 DNA: TGCAGTGCTGACCGGACAGGGTGGAACACTGAAGCTTTCTTT
CDR3 protein: CSADRTGWNTEAFF

D gene: TRBD1
V gene: TRBV7-9
clone size: .
J gene: TRBJ1-2
CDR3 DNA: TGTGCCAGCAGCTCCCGGGACAGGGAAGTCTATGGCTACACCTTC
CDR3 protein: CASSSRDREVYGYTF

D gene: .
V gene: TRBV6-2/TRBV6-3
clone size: few
J gene: TRBJ2-1
CDR3 DNA: TGTGCCAGCAGTTACTTGGGTCTCCCAATAGAGGGGCAGTTCTTC
CDR3 protein: CASSYLGLPIEGQFF

D gene: .
V gene: TRBV28
clone size: few
J gene: TRBJ1-1
CDR3 DNA: TGTGCCAGCAGTTATCGGGGAATGAACACTGAAGCTTTCTTT
CDR3 protein: CASSYRGMNTEAFF

D gene: .
V gene: TRBV7-2
clone size: .
J gene: TRBJ2-2
CDR3 DNA: TGTGCCAGCAGCTTAGGGGTCAGCGCGAACACCGGGGAGCTGTTTTTT
CDR3 protein: CASSLGVSANTGELFF

D gene: TRBD2
V gene: TRBV4-1
clone size: .
J gene: TRBJ2-1
CDR3 DNA: TGCGCCAGCAGCCAAGTGGGTATAGCGGGGGGCTGGACCCGCTCCTACAATGAGCAGTTCTTC
CDR3 protein: CASSQVGIAGGWTRSYNEQFF

D gene: TRBD1
V gene: TRBV18
clone size: .
J gene: TRBJ2-3
CDR3 DNA: TGTGCCAGCTCACAAGAGACCGGGACAGCAGATACGCAGTATTTT
CDR3 protein: CASSQETGTADTQYF

D gene: TRBD1
V gene: TRBV7-2
clone size: many
J gene: TRBJ2-6
CDR3 DNA: TGTGCCAGCAGCTTAGAGGGACAGGGTTCTGGGGCCAACGTCCTGACTTTC
CDR3 protein: CASSLEGQGSGANVLTF

D gene: .
V gene: TRBV19
clone size: .
J gene: TRBJ1-5
CDR3 DNA: TGTGCCAGTATGTTCGCACCCGATAGCAATCAGCCCCAGCATTTT
CDR3 protein: CASMFAPDSNQPQHF

D gene: .
V gene: TRBV7-2
clone size: .
J gene: TRBJ2-3
CDR3 DNA: TGTGCCAGCAGCCCTACAGGGTTCACAGATACGCAGTATTTT
CDR3 protein: CASSPTGFTDTQYF

D gene: .
V gene: TRBV12-3/TRBV12-4
clone size: .
J gene: TRBJ2-5
CDR3 DNA: TGTGCCACCACAAAGGGTATCATGAAAGAGACCCAGTACTTC
CDR3 protein: CATTKGIMKETQYF

D gene: .
V gene: TRBV5-8
clone size: .
J gene: TRBJ1-5
CDR3 DNA: TGTGCCAGCAGCTTGGCCACTGTTGAGAATCAGCCCCAGCATTTT
CDR3 protein: CASSLATVENQPQHF

D gene: TRBD2
V gene: TRBV20-1
clone size: few
J gene: TRBJ2-1
CDR3 DNA: TGCAGTGCTAGTGGTGGGAGGGCCACCAATGAGCAGTTCTTC
CDR3 protein: CSASGGRATNEQFF

D gene: .
V gene: TRBV12-3/TRBV12-4
clone size: .
J gene: TRBJ1-2
CDR3 DNA: TGTGCCAGCAGTTTGGACACGGCGGTTGGCTACACCTTC
CDR3 protein: CASSLDTAVGYTF

D gene: .
V gene: TRBV11-2
clone size: few
J gene: TRBJ2-7
CDR3 DNA: TGTGCCAGCAACATCGGGGTCCAAAAGGGCGAGCAGTACTTC
CDR3 protein: CASNIGVQKGEQYF

D gene: .
V gene: TRBV5-1
clone size: many
J gene: TRBJ2-5
CDR3 DNA: TGCGCCAGCAGCTTGGCATCAGAGACCCAGTACTTC
CDR3 protein: CASSLASETQYF

D gene: .
V gene: TRBV4-2
clone size: few
J gene: TRBJ2-5
CDR3 DNA: TGTGCCAGCAGCCAAGATCCCTCGGGTACTGAGACCCAGTACTTC
CDR3 protein: CASSQDPSGTETQYF

D gene: .
V gene: TRBV7-9
clone size: .
J gene: TRBJ2-3
CDR3 DNA: TGTGCCAGCAGCTCCGACCTCACAGATACGCAGTATTTT
CDR3 protein: CASSSDLTDTQYF

D gene: TRBD2
V gene: TRBV7-8
clone size: few
J gene: TRBJ2-3
CDR3 DNA: TGTGCCAGCAGCTGGCTGGGTAGCGGGTCAGATACGCAGTATTTT
CDR3 protein: CASSWLGSGSDTQYF

D gene: TRBD2
V gene: TRBV7-8
clone size: many
J gene: TRBJ2-1
CDR3 DNA: TGTGCCAGCAGCTTAGTGCGGGGGGGCAATGAGCAGTTCTTC
CDR3 protein: CASSLVRGGNEQFF

D gene: .
V gene: TRBV5-1
clone size: .
J gene: TRBJ2-5
CDR3 DNA: TGCGCCAGCAGCTTGGATAGCAACCCAGGGGAGACCCAGTACTTC
CDR3 protein: CASSLDSNPGETQYF

D gene: TRBD2
V gene: TRBV29-1
clone size: few
J gene: TRBJ2-3
CDR3 DNA: TGCAGCGTTGAAAGACCGGGACTAGCTGTAGATACGCAGTATTTT
CDR3 protein: CSVERPGLAVDTQYF

D gene: TRBD1
V gene: TRBV7-6
clone size: .
J gene: TRBJ2-2
CDR3 DNA: TGTGCCAGCAGGACAGGGCGAAGTACCGGGGAGCTGTTTTTT
CDR3 protein: CASRTGRSTGELFF

D gene: TRBD2
V gene: TRBV11-3
clone size: many
J gene: TRBJ2-1
CDR3 DNA: TGTGCCAGCAGCTCCCTCAAGCGGGGGGGCGAATCCTACAATGAGCAGTTCTTC
CDR3 protein: CASSSLKRGGESYNEQFF

D gene: .
V gene: TRBV6-1
clone size: few
J gene: TRBJ2-6
CDR3 DNA: TGTGCCAGCAGAAGGGACATATCGGCGTCTGGGGCCAACGTCCTGACTTTC
CDR3 protein: CASRRDISASGANVLTF

D gene: .
V gene: TRBV4-3
clone size: few
J gene: TRBJ1-3
CDR3 DNA: TGCGCCAGCAGCCAAGAAGCTGGGGGAGCTGGAAACACCATATATTTT
CDR3 protein: CASSQEAGGAGNTIYF

D gene: .
V gene: TRBV20-1
clone size: .
J gene: TRBJ1-2
CDR3 DNA: TGCAGTGCGGGGGGGTTTGAGTATGGCTACACCTTC
CDR3 protein: CSAGGFEYGYTF

D gene: TRBD1
V gene: TRBV10-3
clone size: few
J gene: TRBJ2-2
CDR3 DNA: TGTGCCATCGGTTTACAGGGGGCCGGGGAGCTGTTTTTT
CDR3 protein: CAIGLQGAGELFF